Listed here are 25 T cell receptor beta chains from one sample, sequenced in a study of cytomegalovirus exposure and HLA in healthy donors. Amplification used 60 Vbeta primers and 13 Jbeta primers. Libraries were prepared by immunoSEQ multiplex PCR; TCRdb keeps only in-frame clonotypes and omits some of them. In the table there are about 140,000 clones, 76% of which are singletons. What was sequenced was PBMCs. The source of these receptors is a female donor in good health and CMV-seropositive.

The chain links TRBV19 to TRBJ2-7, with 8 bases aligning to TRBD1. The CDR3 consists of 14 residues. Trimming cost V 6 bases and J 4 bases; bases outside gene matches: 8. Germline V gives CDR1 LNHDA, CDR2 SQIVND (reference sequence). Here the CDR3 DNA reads TGTGCCAGTAGCAAACCGGACAGGGCATACGAGCAGTACTTC. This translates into CASSKPDRAYEQYF.

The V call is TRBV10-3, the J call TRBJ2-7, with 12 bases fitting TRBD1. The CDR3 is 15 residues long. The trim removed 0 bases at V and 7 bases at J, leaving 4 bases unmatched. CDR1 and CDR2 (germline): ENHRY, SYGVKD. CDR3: CAISESGQGASEQYF. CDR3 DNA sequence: TGTGCCATCAGTGAGTCGGGACAGGGGGCGAGTGAGCAGTACTTC.

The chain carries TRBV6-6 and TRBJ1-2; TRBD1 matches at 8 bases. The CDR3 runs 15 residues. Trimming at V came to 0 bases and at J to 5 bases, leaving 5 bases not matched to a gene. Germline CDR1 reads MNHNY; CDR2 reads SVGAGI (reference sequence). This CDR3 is CASSYSDRVKYGYTF. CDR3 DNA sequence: TGTGCCAGCAGTTACTCGGACAGGGTGAAGTATGGCTACACCTTC.

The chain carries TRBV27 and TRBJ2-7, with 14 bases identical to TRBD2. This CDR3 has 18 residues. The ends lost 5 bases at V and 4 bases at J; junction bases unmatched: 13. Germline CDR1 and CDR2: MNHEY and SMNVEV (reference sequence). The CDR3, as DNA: TGTGCCAGCAGTGGGGTTCCGGGACTAGCGGGAGAAAGGTACGAGCAGTACTTC. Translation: CASSGVPGLAGERYEQYF.

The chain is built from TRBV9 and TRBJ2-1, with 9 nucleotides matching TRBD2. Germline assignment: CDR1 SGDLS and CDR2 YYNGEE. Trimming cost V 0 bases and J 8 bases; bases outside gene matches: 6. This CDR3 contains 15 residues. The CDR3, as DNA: TGTGCCAGCAGCGTAGCTGGTAGCGGGAGAGATGAGCAGTTCTTC. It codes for CASSVAGSGRDEQFF.

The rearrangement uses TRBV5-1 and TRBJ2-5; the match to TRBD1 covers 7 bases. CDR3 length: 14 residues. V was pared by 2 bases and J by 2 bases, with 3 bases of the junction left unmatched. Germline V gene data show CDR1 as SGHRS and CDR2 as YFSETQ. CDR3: CASSLGGWQETQYF. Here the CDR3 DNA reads TGCGCCAGCAGCTTAGGGGGCTGGCAAGAGACCCAGTACTTC.

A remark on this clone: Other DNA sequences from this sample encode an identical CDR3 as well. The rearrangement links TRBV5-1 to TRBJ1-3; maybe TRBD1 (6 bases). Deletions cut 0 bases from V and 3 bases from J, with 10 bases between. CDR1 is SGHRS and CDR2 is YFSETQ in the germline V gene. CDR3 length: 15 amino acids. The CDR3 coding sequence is TGCGCCAGCAGCTTGGTACAGGGAAGTGGAAACACCATATATTTT. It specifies CASSLVQGSGNTIYF.

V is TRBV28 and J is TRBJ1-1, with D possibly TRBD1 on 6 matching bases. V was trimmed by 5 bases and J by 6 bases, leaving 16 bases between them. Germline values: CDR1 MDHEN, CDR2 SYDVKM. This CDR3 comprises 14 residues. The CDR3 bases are TGTGCCAGCAGTCCGGGGGGGGCTGACTCTGAAGCTTTCTTT. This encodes CASSPGGADSEAFF.

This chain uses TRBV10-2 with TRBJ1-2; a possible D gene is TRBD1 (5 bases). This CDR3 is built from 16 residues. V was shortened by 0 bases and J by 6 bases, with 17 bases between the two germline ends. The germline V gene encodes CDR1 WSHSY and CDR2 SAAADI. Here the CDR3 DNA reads TGCGCCAGCAGTGAGTCAGCTTCAGGGTGGGAGGATGGCTACACCTTC. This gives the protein CASSESASGWEDGYTF.

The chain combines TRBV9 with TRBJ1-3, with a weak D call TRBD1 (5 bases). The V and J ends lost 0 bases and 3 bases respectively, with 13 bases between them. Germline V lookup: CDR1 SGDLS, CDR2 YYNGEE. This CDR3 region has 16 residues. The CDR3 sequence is CASSVEGAGVGNTIYF. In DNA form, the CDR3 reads TGTGCCAGCAGCGTAGAAGGGGCGGGGGTTGGAAACACCATATATTTT.

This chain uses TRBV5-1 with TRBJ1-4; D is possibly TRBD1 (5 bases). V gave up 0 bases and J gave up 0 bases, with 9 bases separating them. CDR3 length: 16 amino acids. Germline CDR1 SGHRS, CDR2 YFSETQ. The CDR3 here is CASSLDPTATNEKLFF. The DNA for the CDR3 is TGCGCCAGCAGCTTGGACCCGACAGCAACTAATGAAAAACTGTTTTTT.

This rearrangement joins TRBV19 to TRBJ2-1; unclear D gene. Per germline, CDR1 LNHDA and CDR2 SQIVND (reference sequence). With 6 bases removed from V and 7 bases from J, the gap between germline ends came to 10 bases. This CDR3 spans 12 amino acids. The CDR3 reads CASRRSGNEQFF. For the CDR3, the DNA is TGTGCCAGTAGAAGATCCGGGAATGAGCAGTTCTTC.

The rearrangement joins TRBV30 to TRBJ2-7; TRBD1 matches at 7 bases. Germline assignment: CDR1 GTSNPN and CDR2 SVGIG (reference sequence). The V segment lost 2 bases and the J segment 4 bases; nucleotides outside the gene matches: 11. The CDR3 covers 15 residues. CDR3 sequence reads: CAWSPPGQTFYEQYF. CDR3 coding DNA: TGTGCCTGGAGTCCTCCGGGACAGACCTTTTACGAGCAGTACTTC.

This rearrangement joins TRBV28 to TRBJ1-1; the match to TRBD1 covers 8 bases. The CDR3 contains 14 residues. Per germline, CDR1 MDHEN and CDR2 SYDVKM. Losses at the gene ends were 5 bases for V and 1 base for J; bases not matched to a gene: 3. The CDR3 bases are TGTGCCAGCAGTGAGACAGGGGCGAACACTGAAGCTTTCTTT. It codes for CASSETGANTEAFF.

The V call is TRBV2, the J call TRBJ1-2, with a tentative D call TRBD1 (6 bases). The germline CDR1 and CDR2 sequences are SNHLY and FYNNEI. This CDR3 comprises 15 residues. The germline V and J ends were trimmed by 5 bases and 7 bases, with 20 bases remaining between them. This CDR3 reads CASSCSGGRGGGYTF. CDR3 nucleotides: TGTGCCAGCAGTTGTTCGGGGGGCAGGGGCGGTGGCTACACCTTC.

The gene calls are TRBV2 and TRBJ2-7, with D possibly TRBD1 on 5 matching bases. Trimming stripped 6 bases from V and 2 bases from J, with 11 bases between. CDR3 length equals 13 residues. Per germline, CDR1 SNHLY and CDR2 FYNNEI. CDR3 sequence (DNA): TGTGCCAGCAGACAGGTACGGACCTACGAGCAGTACTTC. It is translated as CASRQVRTYEQYF.

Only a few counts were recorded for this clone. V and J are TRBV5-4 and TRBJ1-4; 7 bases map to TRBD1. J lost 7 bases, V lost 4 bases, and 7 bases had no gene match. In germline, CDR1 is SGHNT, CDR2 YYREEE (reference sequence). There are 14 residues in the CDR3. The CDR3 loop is CASSAGGRREKLFF. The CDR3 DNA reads TGTGCCAGCAGCGCAGGGGGTAGGCGTGAAAAACTGTTTTTT.

The CDR3 region has the DNA TGTGCCAGCAGCTTTTGGAGGACGAACACCGGGGAGCTGTTTTTT. Its translation: CASSFWRTNTGELFF. V is TRBV11-2 and J is TRBJ2-2; tentative D call: TRBD2 (5 bases). The CDR3 has 15 residues. V shed 3 bases and J shed 0 bases, with 8 bases lying between them. Germline V CDR1 and CDR2: SGHAT, FQNNGV.

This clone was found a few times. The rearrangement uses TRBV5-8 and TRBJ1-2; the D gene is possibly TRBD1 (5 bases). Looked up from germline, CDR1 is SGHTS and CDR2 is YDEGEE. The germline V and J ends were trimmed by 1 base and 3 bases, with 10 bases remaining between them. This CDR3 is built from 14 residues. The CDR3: CASSLLGPDYGYTF. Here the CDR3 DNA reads TGTGCCAGCAGCTTGCTGGGGCCTGACTATGGCTACACCTTC.

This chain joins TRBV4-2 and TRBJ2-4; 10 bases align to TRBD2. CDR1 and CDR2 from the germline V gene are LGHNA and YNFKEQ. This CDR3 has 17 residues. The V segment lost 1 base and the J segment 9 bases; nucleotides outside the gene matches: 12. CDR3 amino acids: CASSQVTSGAETGIQYF. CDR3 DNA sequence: TGTGCCAGCAGCCAAGTTACTAGCGGGGCGGAGACAGGCATTCAGTACTTC.

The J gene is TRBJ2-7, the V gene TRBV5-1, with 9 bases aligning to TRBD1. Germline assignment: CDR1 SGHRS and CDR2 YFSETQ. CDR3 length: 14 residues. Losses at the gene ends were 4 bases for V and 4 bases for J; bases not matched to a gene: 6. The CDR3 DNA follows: TGCGCCAGCAGCCCCGGACAGGGGCGGTACGAGCAGTACTTC. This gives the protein CASSPGQGRYEQYF.

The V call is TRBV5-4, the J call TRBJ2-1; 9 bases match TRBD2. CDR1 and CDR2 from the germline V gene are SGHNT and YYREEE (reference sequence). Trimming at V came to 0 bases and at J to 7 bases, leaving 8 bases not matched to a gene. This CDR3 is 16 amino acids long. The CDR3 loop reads CASSLERRGGANEQFF. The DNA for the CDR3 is TGTGCCAGCAGCTTGGAGCGTCGCGGGGGGGCGAATGAGCAGTTCTTC. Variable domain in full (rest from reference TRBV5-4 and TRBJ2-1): ETGVTQSPTHLIKTRGQQVTLRCSSQSGHNTVSWYQQALGQGPQFIFQYYREEENGRGNFPPRFSGLQFPNYSSELNVNALELDDSALYLCASSLERRGGANEQFFGPGTRLTVL.

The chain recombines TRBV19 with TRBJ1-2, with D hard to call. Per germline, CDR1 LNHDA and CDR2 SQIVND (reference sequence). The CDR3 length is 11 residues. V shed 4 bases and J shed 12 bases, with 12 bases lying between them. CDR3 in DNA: TGTGCCAGTAGTAACGCAGTCGTTAACACCTTC. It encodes CASSNAVVNTF.

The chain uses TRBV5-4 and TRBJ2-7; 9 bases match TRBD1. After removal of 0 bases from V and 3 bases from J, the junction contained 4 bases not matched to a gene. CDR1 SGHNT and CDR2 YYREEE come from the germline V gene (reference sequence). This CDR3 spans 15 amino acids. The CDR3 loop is CASSLGTGARYEQYF. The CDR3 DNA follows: TGTGCCAGCAGCTTGGGGACAGGGGCCCGCTACGAGCAGTACTTC.

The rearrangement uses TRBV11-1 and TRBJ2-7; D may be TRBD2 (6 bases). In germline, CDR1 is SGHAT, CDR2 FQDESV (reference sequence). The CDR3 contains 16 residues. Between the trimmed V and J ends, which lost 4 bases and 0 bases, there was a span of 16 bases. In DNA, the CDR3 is TGTGCCAGCAGCTCCCGGAGCGGGTTTAGCTCCTACGAGCAGTACTTC. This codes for CASSSRSGFSSYEQYF.